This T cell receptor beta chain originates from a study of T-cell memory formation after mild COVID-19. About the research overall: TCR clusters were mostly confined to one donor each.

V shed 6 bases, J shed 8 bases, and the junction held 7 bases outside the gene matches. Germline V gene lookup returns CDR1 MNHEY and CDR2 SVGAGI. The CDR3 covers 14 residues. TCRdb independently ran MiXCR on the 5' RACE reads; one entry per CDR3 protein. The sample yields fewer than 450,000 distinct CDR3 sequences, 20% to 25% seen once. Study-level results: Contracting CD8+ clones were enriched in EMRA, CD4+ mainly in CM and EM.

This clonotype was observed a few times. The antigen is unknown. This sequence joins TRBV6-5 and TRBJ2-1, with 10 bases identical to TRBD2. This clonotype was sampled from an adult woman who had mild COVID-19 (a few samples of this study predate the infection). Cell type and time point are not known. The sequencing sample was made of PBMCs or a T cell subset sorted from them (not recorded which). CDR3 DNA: TGTGCCAGCAGAGTAGCGGGAGGATGGCATGAGCAGTTCTTC. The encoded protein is CASRVAGGWHEQFF.